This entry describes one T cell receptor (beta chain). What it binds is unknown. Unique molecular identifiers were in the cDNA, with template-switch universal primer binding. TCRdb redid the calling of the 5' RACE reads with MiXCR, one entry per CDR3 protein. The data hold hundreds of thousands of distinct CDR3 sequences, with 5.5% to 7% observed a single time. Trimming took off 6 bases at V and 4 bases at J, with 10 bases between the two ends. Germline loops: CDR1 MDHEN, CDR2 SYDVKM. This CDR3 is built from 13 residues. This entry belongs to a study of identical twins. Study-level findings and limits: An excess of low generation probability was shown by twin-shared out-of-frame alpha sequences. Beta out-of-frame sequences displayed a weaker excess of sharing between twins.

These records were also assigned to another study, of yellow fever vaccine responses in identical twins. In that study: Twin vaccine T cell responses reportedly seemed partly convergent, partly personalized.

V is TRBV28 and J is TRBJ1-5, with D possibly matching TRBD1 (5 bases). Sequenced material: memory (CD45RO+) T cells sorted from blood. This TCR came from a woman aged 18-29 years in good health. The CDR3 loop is CASRWGGNQPQHF. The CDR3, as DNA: TGTGCCAGCAGGTGGGGGGGGAATCAGCCCCAGCATTTT.